This T cell receptor (beta chain) is from a study of cytomegalovirus exposure and HLA in healthy donors. Study findings and constraints: Later, TCR association rates were found to vary by HLA locus, highest for DRB1 and lowest for HLA-C. V- and J-gene trimming of TCR beta was linked (in a later analysis) to a missense DCLRE1C variant.

For this clone: Its specificity is unknown.

The PCR employed 60 Vbeta primers together with 13 Jbeta primers. Authors' methods: Per a later analysis, the number of unique TCR beta chains was roughly 83 million, of which some 9.9 million were shared. Using immunoSEQ multiplex PCR, the repertoire was profiled, and TCRdb retains in-frame clones only, with some absent. V and J calls and clone size come straight from that table; D and trimming were deduced from the DNA. Altogether around 120,000 clones are present, roughly 70% being singletons, with the ten largest covering roughly a tenth. Germline V CDR1 and CDR2: SGHTA, FQGNSA. The CDR3 totals 16 residues. Trimming cost V 1 base and J 2 bases; bases outside gene matches: 3.

Input material: PBMCs. The chain carries TRBV7-2 and TRBJ2-1; the match to TRBD2 covers 9 bases. This clonotype was obtained from a man aged 35 to 55 in good health and CMV-seropositive. The CDR3 sequence is CASSLDLAGPYNEQFF. DNA of the CDR3: TGTGCCAGCAGCTTAGATCTAGCGGGACCCTACAATGAGCAGTTCTTC. The variable domain in full, with the rest retrieved from reference TRBV7-2 and TRBJ2-1, is GAGVSQSPSNKVTEKGKDVELRCDPISGHTALYWYRQSLGQGLEFLIYFQGNSAPDKSGLPSDRFSAERTGGSVSTLTIQRTQQEDSAVYLCASSLDLAGPYNEQFFGPGTRLTVL.